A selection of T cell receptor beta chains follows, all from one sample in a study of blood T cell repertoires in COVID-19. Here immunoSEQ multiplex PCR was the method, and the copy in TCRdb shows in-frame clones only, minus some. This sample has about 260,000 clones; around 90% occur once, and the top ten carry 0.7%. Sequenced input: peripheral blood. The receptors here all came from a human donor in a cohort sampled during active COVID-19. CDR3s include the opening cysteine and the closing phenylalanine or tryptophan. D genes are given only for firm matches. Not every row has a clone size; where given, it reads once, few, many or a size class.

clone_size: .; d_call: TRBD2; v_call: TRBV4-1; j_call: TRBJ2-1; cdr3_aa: CASSSNRLAGGRFRSNEQFF; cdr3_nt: TGCGCCAGCAGCTCGAATCGACTAGCGGGGGGGCGGTTTCGTTCCAATGAGCAGTTCTTC
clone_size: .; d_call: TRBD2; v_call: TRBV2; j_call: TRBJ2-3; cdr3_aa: CATIPSRLAGDTQYF; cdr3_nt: TGTGCCACCATACCGAGCCGACTAGCGGGAGATACGCAGTATTTT
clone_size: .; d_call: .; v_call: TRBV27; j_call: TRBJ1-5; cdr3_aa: CASSFGGFGNQPQHF; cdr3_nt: TGTGCCAGCAGTTTCGGGGGTTTCGGCAATCAGCCCCAGCATTTT
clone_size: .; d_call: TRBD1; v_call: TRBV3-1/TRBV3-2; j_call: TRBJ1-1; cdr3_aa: CASSYDGTEANEAFF; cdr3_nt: TGTGCCAGCAGTTACGACGGGACAGAAGCCAATGAAGCTTTCTTT
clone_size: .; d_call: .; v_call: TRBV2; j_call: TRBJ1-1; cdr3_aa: CASSERSGKSAFF; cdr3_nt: TGTGCCAGCAGTGAGAGGAGCGGGAAGTCGGCTTTCTTT
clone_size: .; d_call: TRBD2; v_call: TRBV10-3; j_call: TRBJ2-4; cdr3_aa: CAISGTSGRVNIQYF; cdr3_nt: TGTGCCATCAGTGGGACTAGCGGGAGGGTGAACATTCAGTACTTC
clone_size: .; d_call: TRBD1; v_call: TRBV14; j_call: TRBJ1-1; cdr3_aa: CASRLTGGATEAFF; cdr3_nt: TGTGCCAGCAGACTGACAGGGGGGGCCACTGAAGCTTTCTTT
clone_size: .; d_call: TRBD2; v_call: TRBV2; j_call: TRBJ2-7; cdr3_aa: CASSPGTRYYEQYF; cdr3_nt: TGTGCCAGCAGTCCCGGGACTAGATACTACGAGCAGTACTTC
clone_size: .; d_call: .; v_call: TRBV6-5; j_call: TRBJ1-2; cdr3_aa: CASSRTGDSYGYTF; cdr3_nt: TGTGCCAGCAGTCGAACCGGGGATAGCTATGGCTACACCTTC
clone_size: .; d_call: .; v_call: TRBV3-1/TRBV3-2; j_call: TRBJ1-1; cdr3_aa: CASSHVRGRTEAFF; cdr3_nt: TGTGCCAGCAGCCATGTCAGGGGAAGGACTGAAGCTTTCTTT
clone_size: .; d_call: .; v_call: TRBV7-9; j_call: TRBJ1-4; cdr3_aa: CASSGSRIATNEKLFF; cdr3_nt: TGTGCCAGCAGCGGTTCGCGGATTGCAACTAATGAAAAACTGTTTTTT
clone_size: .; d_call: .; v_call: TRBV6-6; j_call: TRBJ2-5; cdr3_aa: CASRLNQETQYF; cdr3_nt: TGTGCCAGCAGACTAAACCAAGAGACCCAGTACTTC
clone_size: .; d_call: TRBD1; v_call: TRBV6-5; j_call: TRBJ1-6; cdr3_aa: CASSYEGAPGNSPLHF; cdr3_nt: TGTGCCAGCAGTTACGAGGGGGCTCCCGGGAATTCACCCCTCCACTTT
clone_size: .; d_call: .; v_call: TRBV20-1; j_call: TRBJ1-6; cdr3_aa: CSASITASNNSPLHF; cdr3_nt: TGCAGTGCTAGTATCACAGCTTCTAATAATTCACCCCTCCACTTT
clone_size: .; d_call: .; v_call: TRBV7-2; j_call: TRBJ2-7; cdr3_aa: CASSLAARSYEQYF; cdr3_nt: TGTGCCAGCAGCTTAGCAGCCAGGTCCTACGAGCAGTACTTC
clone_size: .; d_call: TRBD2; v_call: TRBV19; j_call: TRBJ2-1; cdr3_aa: CASSIETSGRVYEQFF; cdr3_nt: TGTGCCAGTAGTATTGAGACTAGCGGGAGGGTCTATGAGCAGTTCTTC
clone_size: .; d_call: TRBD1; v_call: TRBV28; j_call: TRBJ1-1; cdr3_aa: CASSPGQGGTEAFF; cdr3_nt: TGTGCCAGCAGTCCGGGACAGGGAGGTACTGAAGCTTTCTTT
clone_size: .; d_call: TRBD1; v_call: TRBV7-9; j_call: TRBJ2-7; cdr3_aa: CASSRDRGPYEQYF; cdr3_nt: TGTGCCAGCAGCAGGGACAGGGGGCCCTACGAGCAGTACTTC
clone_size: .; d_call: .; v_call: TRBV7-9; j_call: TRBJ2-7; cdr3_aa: CASSPQGTYEQYF; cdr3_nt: TGTGCCAGCAGCCCACAGGGTACCTACGAGCAGTACTTC
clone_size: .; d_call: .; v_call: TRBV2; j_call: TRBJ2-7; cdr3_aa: CASSAWTATTSYEQYF; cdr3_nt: TGTGCCAGCAGCGCTTGGACAGCCACGACCTCCTACGAGCAGTACTTC
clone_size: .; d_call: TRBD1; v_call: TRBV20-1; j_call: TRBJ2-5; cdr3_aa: CSASNWVGTDQETQYF; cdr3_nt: TGCAGTGCTAGTAACTGGGTTGGGACAGATCAAGAGACCCAGTACTTC
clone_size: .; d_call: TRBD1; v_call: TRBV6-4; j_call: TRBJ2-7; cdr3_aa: CASSTQGGLEQYF; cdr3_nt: TGTGCCAGCAGTACGCAAGGGGGCCTCGAGCAGTACTTC
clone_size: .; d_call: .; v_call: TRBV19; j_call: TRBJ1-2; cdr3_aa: CASSRRRIEVYTF; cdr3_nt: TGTGCCAGTAGTAGGCGGCGGATCGAGGTCTACACCTTC
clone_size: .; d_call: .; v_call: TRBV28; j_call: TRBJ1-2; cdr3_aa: CASGFYGYTF; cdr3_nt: TGTGCCAGCGGCTTCTATGGCTACACCTTC
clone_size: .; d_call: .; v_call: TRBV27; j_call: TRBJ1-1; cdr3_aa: CASRSRTAGTEAFF; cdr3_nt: TGTGCCAGCAGATCCCGTACCGCGGGGACTGAAGCTTTCTTT
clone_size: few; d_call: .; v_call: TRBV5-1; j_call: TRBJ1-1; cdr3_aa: CASSWGPMGDTEAFF; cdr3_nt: TGCGCCAGCAGTTGGGGGCCGATGGGTGACACTGAAGCTTTCTTT
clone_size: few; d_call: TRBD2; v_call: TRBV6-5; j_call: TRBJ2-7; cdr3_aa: CASRTGRGDQRQDF; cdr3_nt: TGTGCCAGCAGAACCGGGAGGGGGGATCAGCGGCAGGACTTC
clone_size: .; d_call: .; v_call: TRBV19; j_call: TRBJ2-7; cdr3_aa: CASSPAAVGTSYEQYF; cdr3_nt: TGTGCCAGTAGTCCGGCGGCGGTGGGGACATCCTACGAGCAGTACTTC
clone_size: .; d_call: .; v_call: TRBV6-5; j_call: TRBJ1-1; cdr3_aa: CASSYTTFREGTEAFF; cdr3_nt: TGTGCCAGCAGTTACACAACCTTCAGGGAAGGCACTGAAGCTTTCTTT
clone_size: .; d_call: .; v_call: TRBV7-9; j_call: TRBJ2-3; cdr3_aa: CASSLGSGVTDTQYF; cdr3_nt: TGTGCCAGCAGCTTAGGCTCGGGGGTCACAGATACGCAGTATTTT
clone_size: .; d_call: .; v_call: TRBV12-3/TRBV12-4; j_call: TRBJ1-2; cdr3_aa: CASSFLELGGYTF; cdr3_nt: TGTGCCAGCAGTTTTCTAGAGTTGGGTGGCTACACCTTC
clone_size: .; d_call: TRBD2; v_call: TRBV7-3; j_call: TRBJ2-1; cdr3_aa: CASSSSGAEQFF; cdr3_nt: TGTGCCAGCAGCTCTAGCGGGGCTGAGCAGTTCTTC
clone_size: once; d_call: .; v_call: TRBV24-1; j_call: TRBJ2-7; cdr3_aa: CATSGSSSYEQYF; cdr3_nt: TGTGCCACCAGTGGGAGCAGCTCCTACGAGCAGTACTTC
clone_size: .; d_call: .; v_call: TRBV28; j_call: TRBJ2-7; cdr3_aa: CAARLASTYEQYF; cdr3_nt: TGTGCCGCCCGACTGGCTAGCACCTACGAGCAGTACTTC
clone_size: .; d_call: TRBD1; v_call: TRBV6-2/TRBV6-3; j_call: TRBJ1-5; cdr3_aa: CASSYGSGQINQPQHF; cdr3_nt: TGTGCCAGCAGTTATGGGTCGGGACAGATAAATCAGCCCCAGCATTTT
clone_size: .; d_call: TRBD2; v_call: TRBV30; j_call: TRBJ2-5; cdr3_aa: CAWRPGTSGGTPETQYF; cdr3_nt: TGTGCCTGGAGACCTGGGACTAGCGGGGGGACCCCAGAGACCCAGTACTTC
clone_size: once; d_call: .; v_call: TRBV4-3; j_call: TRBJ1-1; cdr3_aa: CATIIPAVNTEAFF; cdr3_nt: TGCGCTACGATTATTCCAGCGGTGAACACTGAAGCTTTCTTT
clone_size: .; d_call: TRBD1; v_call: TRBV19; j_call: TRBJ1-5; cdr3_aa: CASSMGQGWRPQHF; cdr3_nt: TGTGCCAGTAGTATGGGACAGGGGTGGCGGCCCCAGCATTTT
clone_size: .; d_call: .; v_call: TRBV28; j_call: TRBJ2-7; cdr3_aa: CASSPLTSEQYF; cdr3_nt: TGTGCCAGCAGTCCCCTTACATCCGAGCAGTACTTC
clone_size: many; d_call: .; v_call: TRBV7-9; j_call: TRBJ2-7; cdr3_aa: CASSLHYEQYF; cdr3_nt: TGTGCCAGCAGCTTACACTACGAGCAGTACTTC